This T cell receptor (beta chain) is from a study of response to subunit inactivated influenza vaccine. Losses at the gene ends were 6 bases for V and 6 bases for J; bases not matched to a gene: 14. The V gene's germline CDR1 is DFQATT and CDR2 SNEGSKA (reference sequence). The CDR3 extends over 15 amino acids. Turning to this clonotype: A much larger clone is a single base away; this may be a read error.

TCRdb reanalysed the RT-PCR reads using MiXCR and keeps one entry per CDR3 protein. The sample lists hundreds of thousands of distinct CDR3 sequences, about 12% seen once, with approximately 8.4% in the top ten. The TCR sequence derives from a man in his fifties or sixties who received an inactivated influenza vaccine. The V call is TRBV20-1, the J call TRBJ2-5, with 9 positions matching TRBD1. The material was non-naive T cells sorted from PBMCs, obtained less than 15 days before vaccination. The CDR3 sequence: CSAVPEQGALQTQYF. Here the CDR3 DNA reads TGCAGTGCGGTTCCGGAACAGGGGGCTCTGCAGACCCAGTACTTC.